These T cell receptor beta chains were read from a single sample in a study of T cells after yellow fever vaccination. TCRdb re-derived calls from the 5' RACE reads in MiXCR, one entry per CDR3 protein. The data contain 120,000 or so distinct CDR3 sequences, roughly 15% of them singletons. The specimen comprised CD8+ T cells sorted from PBMCs, sampled 5 days after the yellow fever booster vaccination. The receptors were sampled from a man in his late teens or twenties who received the YFV17D yellow fever vaccine. Each CDR3 is given with its conserved first and last residue. The D gene is left open where the match is weak. Clone size is shown for a subset of rows, as once, few, many or a class of expanded clone.

>TRBD2|TRBV4-1|TRBJ2-5|few
TGCGCCAGCAGCCAAGAGGGACTAGCGGAGACCCAGTACTTC
CASSQEGLAETQYF
>-|TRBV7-6|TRBJ2-7|few
TGTGCCAGCAGCTTAGGGGGTGCGGGTGGATACGAGCAGTACTTC
CASSLGGAGGYEQYF
>TRBD1|TRBV7-9|TRBJ1-1|few
TGTGCCAGCAGCACCGCGGGACAGGGGAACACTGAAGCTTTCTTT
CASSTAGQGNTEAFF
>-|TRBV15|TRBJ2-7|-
TGTGCCACCAGCAGAGGGGGGGCCGGATCCTACGAGCAGTACTTC
CATSRGGAGSYEQYF
>-|TRBV4-1|TRBJ2-2|once
TGCGCCAGCAGCCAAATTATATCAAACACCGGGGAGCTGTTTTTT
CASSQIISNTGELFF
>-|TRBV4-2|TRBJ1-5|few
TGTGCCAGCAGCCCAGAGGAGTCTGTTCAGCCCCAGCATTTT
CASSPEESVQPQHF
>-|TRBV7-3|TRBJ2-1|many
TGTGCCAGCAGTCCGGACAGTTTCAATGAGCAGTTCTTC
CASSPDSFNEQFF
>-|TRBV27|TRBJ1-5|few
TGTGCCAGCAGTTTTCTGGGACAGCCCCAGCATTTT
CASSFLGQPQHF
>TRBD1|TRBV28|TRBJ2-3|-
TGTGCCAGCACCCTAGGGGACAGGGTAGTAGATACGCAGTATTTT
CASTLGDRVVDTQYF
>-|TRBV10-3|TRBJ1-4|many
TGTGCCATCAGTGAGTCTGGAGGGGAGGAAAAACTGTTTTTT
CAISESGGEEKLFF
>TRBD1|TRBV5-1|TRBJ2-1|-
TGCGCCAGCAGCTTAGGACAGGTGGGTTTCAGTGAGCAGTTCTTC
CASSLGQVGFSEQFF
>-|TRBV4-1|TRBJ1-1|-
TGCGCCAGCAGCCAAGCAGGGGCTCGAGAAGCTTTCTTT
CASSQAGAREAFF
>TRBD2|TRBV5-4|TRBJ2-1|few
TGTGCCAGCAGCCCCGGGACTAGCGGGGGCTACAATGAGCAGTTCTTC
CASSPGTSGGYNEQFF
>TRBD1|TRBV7-9|TRBJ1-2|few
TGTGCCAGCAGCGGGACAGGGATTGTTGGCTACACCTTC
CASSGTGIVGYTF
>-|TRBV11-2|TRBJ2-2|-
TGTGCCAGCAGCTCTATGGATCCGAACACCGGGGAGCTGTTTTTT
CASSSMDPNTGELFF
>TRBD2|TRBV10-2|TRBJ2-7|few
TGCGCCAGCAGCCCCAGCGGGGGTGGCTACGAGCAGTACTTC
CASSPSGGGYEQYF
>TRBD2|TRBV7-9|TRBJ2-5|-
TGTGCCATCCGCCTATACGGGACTAGCGGGGAGATACAAGAGACCCAGTACTTC
CAIRLYGTSGEIQETQYF
>-|TRBV12-3/TRBV12-4|TRBJ1-1|few
TGTGCCAGCAGTCCTTTAGTGAACACTGAAGCTTTCTTT
CASSPLVNTEAFF
>-|TRBV10-3|TRBJ1-1|-
TGTGCCATCAGTGAGTCGAGCGGGGGCGGCACTGAAGCTTTCTTT
CAISESSGGGTEAFF
>-|TRBV29-1|TRBJ1-1|once
TGCAGCGTTGAGTTGGGGGGTCCCACGACTTTCTTT
CSVELGGPTTFF
>TRBD2|TRBV4-2|TRBJ2-2|-
TGTGCCAGCAGCCAAGATCTAGCGGGGGGGCATACCGGGGAGCTGTTTTTT
CASSQDLAGGHTGELFF
>-|TRBV29-1|TRBJ2-7|few
TGCAGCGCTGTCGAAAACTCCTACGAGCAGTACTTC
CSAVENSYEQYF
>TRBD2|TRBV5-1|TRBJ2-3|-
TGCGCCAGCAGCTTGGACCCCGGGGGGGAGGAGCAGTATTTT
CASSLDPGGEEQYF
>TRBD2|TRBV7-2|TRBJ2-3|few
TGTGCCAGCAGCCTAAGGACTAGCGGGGGGGCTAGCACAGATACGCAGTATTTT
CASSLRTSGGASTDTQYF
>-|TRBV27|TRBJ1-5|-
TGTGCCAGCAGTCCAAGGGAGGGGTATAGCAATCAGCCCCAGCATTTT
CASSPREGYSNQPQHF
>TRBD2|TRBV7-7|TRBJ2-3|few
TGTGCCAGCAGCCACGGGGGGGCAGATACGCAGTATTTT
CASSHGGADTQYF
>-|TRBV7-9|TRBJ2-5|-
TGTGCCAGCAGCTCAGTGACCCCCCAAGAGACCCAGTACTTC
CASSSVTPQETQYF
>-|TRBV11-2|TRBJ2-3|-
TGTGCCAGCAGCTCCGAGGTGGCAGATACGCAGTATTTT
CASSSEVADTQYF
>-|TRBV28|TRBJ1-2|-
TGTGCCAGCAGTTTTCTCGGGGGGCCCCACGGGGTCGGATACACCTTC
CASSFLGGPHGVGYTF
>TRBD2|TRBV5-4|TRBJ2-1|-
TGTGCCAGCAGTTTCCCCGGGGGGGCCTCTAATGAGCAGTTCTTC
CASSFPGGASNEQFF
>TRBD1|TRBV5-1|TRBJ2-3|many
TGCGCCAGCAGCTTGATGGACAGGGGAACAGATACGCAGTATTTT
CASSLMDRGTDTQYF
>-|TRBV20-1|TRBJ2-1|many
TGCAGTGCCACTACTAGGGACCGCAAGGGTGAGCAGTTCTTC
CSATTRDRKGEQFF